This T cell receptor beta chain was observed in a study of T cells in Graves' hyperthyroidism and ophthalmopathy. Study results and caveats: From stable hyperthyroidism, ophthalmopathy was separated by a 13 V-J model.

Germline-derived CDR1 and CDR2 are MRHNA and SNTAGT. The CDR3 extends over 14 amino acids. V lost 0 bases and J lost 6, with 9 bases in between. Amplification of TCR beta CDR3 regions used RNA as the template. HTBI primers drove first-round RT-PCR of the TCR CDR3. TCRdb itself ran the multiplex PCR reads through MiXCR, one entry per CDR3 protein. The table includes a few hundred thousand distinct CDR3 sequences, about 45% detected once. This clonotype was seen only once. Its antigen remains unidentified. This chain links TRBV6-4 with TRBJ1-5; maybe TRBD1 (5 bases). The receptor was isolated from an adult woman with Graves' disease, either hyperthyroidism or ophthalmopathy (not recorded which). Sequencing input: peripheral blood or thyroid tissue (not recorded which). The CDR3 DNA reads TGTGCCAGCAGTGACTCGGGGGTCGGTCAGCCCCAGCATTTT. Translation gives CASSDSGVGQPQHF.